The clone carrying this T cell receptor (beta chain) was seen many times. J lost 0 bases, V lost 3 bases, and 8 bases had no gene match. Germline CDR1 KGHDR, CDR2 SFDVKD. The CDR3 runs to 18 residues. Patients were excluded because of uncontrolled infection, other autoimmune disease, pregnancy or lactation. This sample holds PBMCs from less than 13 ml fresh peripheral blood. This sample was included in a study of T cells in Graves' hyperthyroidism and ophthalmopathy. Authors of the study amplified TCR beta CDR3 regions from RNA transcripts. First-round RT-PCR of the TCR CDR3 relied on the HTBI primer set. From the multiplex PCR reads, TCRdb called clonotypes with MiXCR, one entry per CDR3 protein. The data contain hundreds of thousands of distinct CDR3 sequences, about 13% of them singletons.

Material for sequencing was blood. This clonotype was sampled from a woman under 30 with Graves' hyperthyroidism. The J gene is TRBJ1-4, the V gene TRBV24-1; TRBD1 matches 8 bases. The DNA of the CDR3 is TGTGCCACCAGTGATAAGGACAGGGAGCATGCAACTAATGAAAAACTGTTTTTT. Residues: CATSDKDREHATNEKLFF.